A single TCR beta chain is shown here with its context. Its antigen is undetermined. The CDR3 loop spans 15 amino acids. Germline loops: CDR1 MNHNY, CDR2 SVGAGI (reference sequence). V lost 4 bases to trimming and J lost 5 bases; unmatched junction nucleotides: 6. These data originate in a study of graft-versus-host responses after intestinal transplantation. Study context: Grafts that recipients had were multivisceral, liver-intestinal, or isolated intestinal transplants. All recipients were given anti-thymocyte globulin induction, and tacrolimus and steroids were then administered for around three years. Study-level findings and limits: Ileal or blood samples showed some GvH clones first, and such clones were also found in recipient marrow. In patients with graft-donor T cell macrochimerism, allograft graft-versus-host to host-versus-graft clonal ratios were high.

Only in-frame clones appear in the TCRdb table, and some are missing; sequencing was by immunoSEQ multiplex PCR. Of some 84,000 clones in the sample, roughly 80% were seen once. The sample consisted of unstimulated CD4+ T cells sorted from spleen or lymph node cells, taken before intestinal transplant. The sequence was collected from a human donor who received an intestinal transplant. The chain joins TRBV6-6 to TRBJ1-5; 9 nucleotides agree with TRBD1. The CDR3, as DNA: TGTGCCAGCAGTTTGCCGGGACAGGGTTATCAGCCCCAGCATTTT. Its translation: CASSLPGQGYQPQHF.